This TCR beta chain came from a study of T cell responses to AZD1222 COVID-19 vaccine. Study conclusions and caveats: Baseline seropositivity occurred in only a handful of AZD1222 recipients. Spike was spanned by vaccine-associated CD4 TCRs, with dominance at 160-218 and 743-854.

The germline CDR1 and CDR2 sequences are SGHKS and YYEKEE (reference sequence). V lost 2 bases and J lost 5, with 11 bases in between. The CDR3 extends over 13 amino acids. Second-dose recipients at about 4 or about 12 weeks were treated as one pooled group. For this clone: Its antigen remains unidentified.

Method: immunoSEQ multiplex PCR; TCRdb's copy keeps in-frame clones and lacks some. The sample consists of roughly 160,000 clones, roughly 88% of them appearing once. The sequence derives from an adult who received the AZD1222 COVID-19 vaccine. Sequencing used peripheral blood, obtained 28 days after the second AZD1222 dose. This chain joins TRBV5-5 and TRBJ2-7, with D unresolved. The CDR3 loop reads CASSLIVADEQYF. The CDR3 DNA follows: TGTGCCAGCAGCTTAATCGTTGCGGACGAGCAGTACTTC. The full variable domain, in which reference TRBV5-5 and TRBJ2-7 provide the parts outside the CDR3, is DAGVTQSPTHLIKTRGQQVTLRCSPISGHKSVSWYQQVLGQGPQFIFQYYEKEERGRGNFPDRFSARQFPNYSSELNVNALLLGDSALYLCASSLIVADEQYFGPGTRLTVT.